This T cell receptor beta chain was documented in a study of cytomegalovirus exposure and HLA in healthy donors. The CDR3 is made up of 14 amino acids. Germline CDR1 reads MDHEN; CDR2 reads SYDVKM. Findings and caveats of the study: Relative to equally common others, HLA-associated TCR beta chains showed greater clonal expansion in a later analysis. Per published accounts, TCR beta sequences correctly predicted the HLA-A and HLA-B alleles of most subjects. Cytomegalovirus association was listed for around 180 TCR beta chains.

PCR employed 60 Vbeta and 13 Jbeta primers. Under the authors' procedure: Among the unique TCR beta chains that a later analysis counted, about 84 million in all, around 11 million were shared. Profiling relied on immunoSEQ multiplex PCR, and the TCRdb table lists in-frame clones only, not all of them. Clone size and V and J calls were adopted from that table, with D and trimming inferred from the DNA. The table lists 150,000 or so clones, around 72% of them singletons. Of note for this clone: Antigen unknown. An end of the junction differs from the germline gene, which may be a read error.

The origin of this receptor is a man younger than 35 in good health and CMV-seropositive. The chain has TRBV28 and TRBJ2-3, with TRBD1 matching over 8 bases. Sequencing input: PBMCs. In nucleotides, the CDR3 is TGTGCCGGCAGCCGGACAGGGTTCAGAGATACGCAGTATTTT. Its translation: CAGSRTGFRDTQYF.